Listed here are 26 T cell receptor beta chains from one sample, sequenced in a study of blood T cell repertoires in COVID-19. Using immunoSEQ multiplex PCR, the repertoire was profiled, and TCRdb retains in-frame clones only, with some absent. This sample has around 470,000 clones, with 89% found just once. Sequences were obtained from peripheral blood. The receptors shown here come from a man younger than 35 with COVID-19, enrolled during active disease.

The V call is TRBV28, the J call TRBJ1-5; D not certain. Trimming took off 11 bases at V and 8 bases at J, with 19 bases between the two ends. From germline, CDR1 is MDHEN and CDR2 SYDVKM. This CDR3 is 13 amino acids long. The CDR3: CACQDVPGKPQHF. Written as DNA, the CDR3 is TGTGCCTGCCAGGACGTACCGGGAAAGCCCCAGCATTTT.

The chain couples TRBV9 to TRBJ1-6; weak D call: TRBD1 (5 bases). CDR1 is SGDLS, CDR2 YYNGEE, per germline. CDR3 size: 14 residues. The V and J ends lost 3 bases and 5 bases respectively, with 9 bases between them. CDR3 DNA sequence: TGTGCCAGCAGCGGAGGACATGATAATTCACCCCTCCACTTT. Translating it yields CASSGGHDNSPLHF.

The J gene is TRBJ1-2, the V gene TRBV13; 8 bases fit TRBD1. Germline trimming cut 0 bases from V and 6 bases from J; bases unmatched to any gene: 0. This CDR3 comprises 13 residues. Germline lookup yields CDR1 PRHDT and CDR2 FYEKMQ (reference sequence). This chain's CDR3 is CASSLGQGDGYTF. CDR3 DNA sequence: TGTGCCAGCAGCTTAGGACAGGGGGATGGCTACACCTTC.

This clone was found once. For the CDR3, the DNA is TGTGCCAGTAGTATAGATCGGGACAGGGCGAGGGAGCAGTACTTC. Amino acid sequence: CASSIDRDRAREQYF. The rearrangement links TRBV19 to TRBJ2-7; 9 bases are shared with TRBD1. Germline V gene data show CDR1 as LNHDA and CDR2 as SQIVND (reference sequence). The J segment lost 7 bases and the V segment lost 0 bases, leaving 7 bases of the junction unmatched. CDR3 length: 15 amino acids.

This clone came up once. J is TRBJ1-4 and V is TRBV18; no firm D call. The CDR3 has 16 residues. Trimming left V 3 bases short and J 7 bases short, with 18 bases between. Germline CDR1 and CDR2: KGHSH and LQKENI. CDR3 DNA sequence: TGTGCCAGCTCACCTTCATACCTAACGGGTAGTGAAAAACTGTTTTTT. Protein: CASSPSYLTGSEKLFF. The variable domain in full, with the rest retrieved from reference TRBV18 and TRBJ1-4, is NAGVMQNPRHLVRRRGQEARLRCSPMKGHSHVYWYRQLPEEGLKFMVYLQKENIIDESGMPKERFSAEFPKEGPSILRIQQVVRGDSAAYFCASSPSYLTGSEKLFFGSGTQLSVL.

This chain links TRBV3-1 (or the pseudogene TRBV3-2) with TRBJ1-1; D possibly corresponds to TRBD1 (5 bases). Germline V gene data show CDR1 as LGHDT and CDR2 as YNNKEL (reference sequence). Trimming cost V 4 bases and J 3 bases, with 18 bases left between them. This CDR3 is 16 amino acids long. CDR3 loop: CASSPHPGGGDTEAFF. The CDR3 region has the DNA TGTGCCAGCAGCCCCCACCCGGGGGGAGGGGACACTGAAGCTTTCTTT.

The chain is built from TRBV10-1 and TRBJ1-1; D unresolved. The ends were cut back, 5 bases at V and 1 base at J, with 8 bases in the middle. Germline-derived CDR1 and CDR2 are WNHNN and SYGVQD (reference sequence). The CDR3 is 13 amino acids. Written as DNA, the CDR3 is TGCGCCAGCAGTTTACAAGAGAACACTGAAGCTTTCTTT. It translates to CASSLQENTEAFF.

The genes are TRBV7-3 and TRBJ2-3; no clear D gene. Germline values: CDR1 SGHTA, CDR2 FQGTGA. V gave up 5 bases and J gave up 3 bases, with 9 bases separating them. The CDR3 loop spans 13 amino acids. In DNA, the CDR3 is TGTGCCAGCAGCCCCTATCTTACAGATACGCAGTATTTT. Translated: CASSPYLTDTQYF.

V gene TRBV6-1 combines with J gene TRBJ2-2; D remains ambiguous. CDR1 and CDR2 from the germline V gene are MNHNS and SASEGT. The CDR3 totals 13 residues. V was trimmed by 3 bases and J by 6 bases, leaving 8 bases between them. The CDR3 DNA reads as TGTGCCAGCAGTGACCCAAATCCCGGGGAGCTGTTTTTT. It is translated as CASSDPNPGELFF.

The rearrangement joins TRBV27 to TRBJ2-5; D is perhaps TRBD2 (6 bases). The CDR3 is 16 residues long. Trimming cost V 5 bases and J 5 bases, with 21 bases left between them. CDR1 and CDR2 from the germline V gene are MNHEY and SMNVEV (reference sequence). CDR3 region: CASSPTKTRVGETQYF. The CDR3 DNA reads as TGTGCCAGCAGTCCCACGAAGACTAGGGTCGGGGAGACCCAGTACTTC.

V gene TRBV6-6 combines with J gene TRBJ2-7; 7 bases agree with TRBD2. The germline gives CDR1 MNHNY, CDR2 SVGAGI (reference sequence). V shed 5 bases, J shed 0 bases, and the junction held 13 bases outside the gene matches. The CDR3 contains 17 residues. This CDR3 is CASSPKKLAWSSYEQYF. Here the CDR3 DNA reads TGTGCCAGCAGTCCGAAAAAACTAGCGTGGAGCTCCTACGAGCAGTACTTC.

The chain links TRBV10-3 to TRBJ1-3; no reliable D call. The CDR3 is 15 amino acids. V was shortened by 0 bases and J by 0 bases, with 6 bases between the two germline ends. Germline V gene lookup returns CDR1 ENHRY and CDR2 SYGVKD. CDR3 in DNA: TGTGCCATCAGTGAGTCGTACAGCTCTGGAAACACCATATATTTT. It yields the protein CAISESYSSGNTIYF.

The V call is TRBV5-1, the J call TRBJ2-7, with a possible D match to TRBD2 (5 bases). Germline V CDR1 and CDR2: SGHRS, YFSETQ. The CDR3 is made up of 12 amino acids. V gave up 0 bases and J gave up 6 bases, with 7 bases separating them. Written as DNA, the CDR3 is TGCGCCAGCAGCTTGGGAGGGCGCGAGCAGTACTTC. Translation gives CASSLGGREQYF.

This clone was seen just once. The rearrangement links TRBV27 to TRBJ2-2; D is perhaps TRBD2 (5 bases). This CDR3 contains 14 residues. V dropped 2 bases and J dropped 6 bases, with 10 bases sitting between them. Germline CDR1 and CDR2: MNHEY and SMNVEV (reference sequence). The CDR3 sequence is CASSLMIGAGELFF. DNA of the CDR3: TGTGCCAGCAGTTTAATGATCGGGGCCGGGGAGCTGTTTTTT.

The CDR3 DNA reads TGCGCCAGCAGCTTCACTAGCGGCTACGAGCAGTACTTC. This sequence encodes CASSFTSGYEQYF. J is TRBJ2-7 and V is TRBV5-1, with 8 nucleotides matching TRBD2. Germline V CDR1 and CDR2: SGHRS, YFSETQ. J gave up 3 bases and V 2 bases, and 1 base lay outside the gene matches. CDR3 size: 13 residues. The complete variable domain, with remaining parts taken from reference TRBV5-1 and TRBJ2-7, reads KAGVTQTPRYLIKTRGQQVTLSCSPISGHRSVSWYQQTPGQGLQFLFEYFSETQRNKGNFPGRFSGRQFSNSRSEMNVSTLELGDSALYLCASSFTSGYEQYFGPGTRLTVT.

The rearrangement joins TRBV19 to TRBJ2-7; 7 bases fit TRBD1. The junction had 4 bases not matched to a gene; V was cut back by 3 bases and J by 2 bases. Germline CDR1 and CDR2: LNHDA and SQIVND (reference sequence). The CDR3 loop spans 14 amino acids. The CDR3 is CASSMYDRAYEQYF. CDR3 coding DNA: TGTGCCAGTAGTATGTACGACAGGGCCTACGAGCAGTACTTC.

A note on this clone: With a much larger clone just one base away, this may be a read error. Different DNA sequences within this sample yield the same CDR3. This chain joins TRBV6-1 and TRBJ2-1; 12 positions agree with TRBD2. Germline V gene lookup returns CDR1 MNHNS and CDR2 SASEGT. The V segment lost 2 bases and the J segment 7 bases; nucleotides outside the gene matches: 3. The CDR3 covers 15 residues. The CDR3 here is CASSELAGGPNEQFF. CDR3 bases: TGTGCCAGCAGTGAACTAGCGGGGGGGCCAAATGAGCAGTTCTTC.

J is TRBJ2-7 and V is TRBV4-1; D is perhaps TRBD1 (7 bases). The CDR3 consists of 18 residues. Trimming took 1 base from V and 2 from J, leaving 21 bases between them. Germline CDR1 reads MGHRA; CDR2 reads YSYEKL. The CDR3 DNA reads TGCGCCAGCAGCCAAGTTTCAGGAGGGGGCAAAGGGACCTACGAGCAGTACTTC. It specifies CASSQVSGGGKGTYEQYF.

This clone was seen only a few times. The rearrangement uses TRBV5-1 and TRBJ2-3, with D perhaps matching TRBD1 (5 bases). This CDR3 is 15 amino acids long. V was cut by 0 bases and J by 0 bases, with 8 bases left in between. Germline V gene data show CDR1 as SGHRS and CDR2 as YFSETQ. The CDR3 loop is CASSLEGVSTDTQYF. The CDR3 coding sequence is TGCGCCAGCAGCTTGGAAGGGGTCAGCACAGATACGCAGTATTTT.

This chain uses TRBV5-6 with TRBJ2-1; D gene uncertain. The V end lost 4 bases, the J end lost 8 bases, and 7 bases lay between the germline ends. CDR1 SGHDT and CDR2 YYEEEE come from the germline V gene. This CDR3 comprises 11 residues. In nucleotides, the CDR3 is TGTGCCAGCAGCCGCGGCTATGAGCAGTTCTTC. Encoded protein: CASSRGYEQFF.

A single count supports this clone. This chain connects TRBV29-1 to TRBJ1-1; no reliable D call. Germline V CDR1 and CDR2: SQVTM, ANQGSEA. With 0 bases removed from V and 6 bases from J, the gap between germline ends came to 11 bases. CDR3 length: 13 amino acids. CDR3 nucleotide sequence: TGCAGCGTTGAAGATCCCGGGATGCCTGAAGCTTTCTTT. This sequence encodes CSVEDPGMPEAFF.

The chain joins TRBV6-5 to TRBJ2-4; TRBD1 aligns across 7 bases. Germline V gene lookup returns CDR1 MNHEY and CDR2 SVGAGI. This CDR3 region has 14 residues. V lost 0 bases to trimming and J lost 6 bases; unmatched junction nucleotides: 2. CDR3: CASSYSRTGNIQYF. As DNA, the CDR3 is TGTGCCAGCAGTTACTCGAGGACAGGAAACATTCAGTACTTC.

The chain's CDR3 is CASSRPGLAGFRSYNEQFF. In nucleotides, the CDR3 is TGTGCCAGCTCGCGCCCGGGACTAGCGGGGTTCAGATCCTACAATGAGCAGTTCTTC. The rearrangement joins TRBV18 to TRBJ2-1; 13 bases agree with TRBD2. Germline lookup yields CDR1 KGHSH and CDR2 LQKENI. This CDR3 is 19 amino acids long. Trimming took 6 bases from V and 1 from J; bases not matched to a gene: 12.

The CDR3 loop is CASSHRQGADTEAFF. As DNA, the CDR3 is TGTGCCAGCAGCCACAGACAGGGGGCGGACACTGAAGCTTTCTTT. V and J are TRBV14 and TRBJ1-1; the match to TRBD1 covers 10 bases. V lost 3 bases to trimming and J lost 3 bases; unmatched junction nucleotides: 4. The CDR3 totals 15 residues. Germline CDR1 SGHDN, CDR2 FVKESK.

CDR3 region: CASSIQSRTSGMQFF. The DNA for the CDR3 is TGTGCCAGCAGCATCCAATCCCGGACTAGCGGGATGCAGTTCTTC. V gene TRBV21-1 combines with J gene TRBJ2-1; the tabulated D call, TRBD2, remains unverified against the DNA. TRBV21-1 is a listed pseudogene. This CDR3 is built from 15 residues.

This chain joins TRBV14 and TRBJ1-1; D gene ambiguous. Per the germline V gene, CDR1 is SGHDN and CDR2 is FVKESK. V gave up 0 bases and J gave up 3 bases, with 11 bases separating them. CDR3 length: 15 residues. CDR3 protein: CASSQDARVYTEAFF. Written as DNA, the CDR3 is TGTGCCAGCAGCCAAGATGCGCGCGTTTACACTGAAGCTTTCTTT.